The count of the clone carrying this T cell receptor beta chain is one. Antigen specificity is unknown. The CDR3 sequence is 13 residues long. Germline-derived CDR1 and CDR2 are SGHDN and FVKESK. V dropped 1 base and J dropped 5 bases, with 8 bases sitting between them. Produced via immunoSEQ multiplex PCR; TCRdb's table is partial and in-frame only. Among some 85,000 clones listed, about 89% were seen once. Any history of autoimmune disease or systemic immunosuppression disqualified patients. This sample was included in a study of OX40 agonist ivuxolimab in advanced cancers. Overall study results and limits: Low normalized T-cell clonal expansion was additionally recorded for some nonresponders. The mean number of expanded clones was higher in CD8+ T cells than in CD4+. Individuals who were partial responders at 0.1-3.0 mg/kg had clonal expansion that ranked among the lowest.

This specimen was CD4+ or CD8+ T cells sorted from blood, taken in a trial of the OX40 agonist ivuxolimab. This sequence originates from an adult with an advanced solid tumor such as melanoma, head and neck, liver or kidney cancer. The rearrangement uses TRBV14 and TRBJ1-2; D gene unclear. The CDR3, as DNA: TGTGCCAGCAGCCAAGTTTCACGTTATGGCTACACCTTC. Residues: CASSQVSRYGYTF.